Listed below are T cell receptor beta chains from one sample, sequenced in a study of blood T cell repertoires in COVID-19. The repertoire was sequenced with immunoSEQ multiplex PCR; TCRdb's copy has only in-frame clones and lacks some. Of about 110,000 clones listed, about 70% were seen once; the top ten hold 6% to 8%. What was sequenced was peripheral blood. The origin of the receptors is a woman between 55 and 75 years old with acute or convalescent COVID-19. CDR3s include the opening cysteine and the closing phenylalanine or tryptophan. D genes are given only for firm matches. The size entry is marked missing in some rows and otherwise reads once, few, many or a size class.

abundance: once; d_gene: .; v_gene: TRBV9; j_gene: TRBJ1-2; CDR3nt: TGTGCCAGCAGCGTAGACGACGTAAGGGGTGGCTATGGCTACACCTTC; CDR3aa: CASSVDDVRGGYGYTF
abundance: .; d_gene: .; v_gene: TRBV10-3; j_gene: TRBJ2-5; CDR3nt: TGTGCCATCAGTGAGCGGGGGAGCCAAGAGACCCAGTACTTC; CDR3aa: CAISERGSQETQYF
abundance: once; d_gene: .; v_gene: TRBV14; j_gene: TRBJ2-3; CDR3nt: TGTGCCAGCAGCCAAGTTATTTTCACAGATACGCAGTATTTT; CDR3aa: CASSQVIFTDTQYF
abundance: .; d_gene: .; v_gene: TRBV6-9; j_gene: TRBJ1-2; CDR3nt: TGTGCCAGCAGTTATTCGCCCTCCAGGGATTATGGCTACACCTTC; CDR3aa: CASSYSPSRDYGYTF
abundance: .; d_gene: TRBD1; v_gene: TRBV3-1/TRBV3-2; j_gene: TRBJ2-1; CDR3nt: TGTGCCAGCAGCAAGCGGACAGGGAGCGAGATAAACAATGAGCAGTTCTTC; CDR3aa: CASSKRTGSEINNEQFF
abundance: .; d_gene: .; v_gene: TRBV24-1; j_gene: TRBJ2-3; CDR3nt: TGTGCCACCCAGGACCCGGAGGGTGGCACAGATACGCAGTATTTT; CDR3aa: CATQDPEGGTDTQYF
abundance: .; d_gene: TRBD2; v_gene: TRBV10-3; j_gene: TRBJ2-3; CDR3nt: TGTGCCATCAGTCCCTTCGGGGTAGCGGGGGCCTCAGATACGCAGTATTTT; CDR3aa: CAISPFGVAGASDTQYF
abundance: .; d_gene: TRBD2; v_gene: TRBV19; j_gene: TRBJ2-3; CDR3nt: TGTGCCAGTAGTATAGTGAGGCCTAGCGGAGCAAATACGCAGTATTTT; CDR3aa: CASSIVRPSGANTQYF
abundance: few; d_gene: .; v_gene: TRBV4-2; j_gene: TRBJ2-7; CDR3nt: TGTGCCAGCAGCCAAGGTGGGACTGTAACCTACGAGCAGTACTTC; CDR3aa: CASSQGGTVTYEQYF
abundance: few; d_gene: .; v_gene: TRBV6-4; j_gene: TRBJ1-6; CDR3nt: TGTGCCAGCAGTGACTCGAGACAGAATTCACCCCTCCACTTT; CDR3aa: CASSDSRQNSPLHF
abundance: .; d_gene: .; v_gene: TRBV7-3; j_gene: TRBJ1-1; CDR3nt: TGTGCCAGCAGCTCACAGGCGAACACTGAAGCTTTCTTT; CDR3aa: CASSSQANTEAFF
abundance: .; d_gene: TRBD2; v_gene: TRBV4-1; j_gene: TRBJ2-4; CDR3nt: TGCGCCAGCAGCCAAGATCGCGGCCTAGCGGGGGGGCCTGGGTCCAAAAACATTCAGTACTTC; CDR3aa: CASSQDRGLAGGPGSKNIQYF
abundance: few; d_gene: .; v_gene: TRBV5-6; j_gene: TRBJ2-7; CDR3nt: TGTGCCAGCAGTTCCACAGGCGGTCGTTGGCAGTACTTC; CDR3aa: CASSSTGGRWQYF
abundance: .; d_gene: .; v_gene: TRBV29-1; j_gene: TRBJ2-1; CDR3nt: TGCAGCGTTGCGGCGGTACACTACAATGAGCAGTTCTTC; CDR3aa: CSVAAVHYNEQFF
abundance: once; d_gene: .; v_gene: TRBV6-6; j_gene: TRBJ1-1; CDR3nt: TGTGCCAGCAGTCGAACTGATACCAGGGGCAAGAACACTGAAGCTTTCTTT; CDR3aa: CASSRTDTRGKNTEAFF
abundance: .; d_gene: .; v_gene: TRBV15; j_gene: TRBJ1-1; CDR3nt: TGTGCCACCAGCAGACCACACACCGGGGCGGGGGTCACTGAAGCTTTCTTT; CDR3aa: CATSRPHTGAGVTEAFF
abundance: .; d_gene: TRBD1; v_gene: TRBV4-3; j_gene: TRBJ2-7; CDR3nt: TGCGCCAGCAGCCAAGCGGACAGGTTCTACGAGCAGTACTTC; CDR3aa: CASSQADRFYEQYF
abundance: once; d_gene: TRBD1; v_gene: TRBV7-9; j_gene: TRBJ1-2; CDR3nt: TGTGCCAGCAACGAGGGGGGGACAGGCGGATACTATGGCTACACCTTC; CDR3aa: CASNEGGTGGYYGYTF
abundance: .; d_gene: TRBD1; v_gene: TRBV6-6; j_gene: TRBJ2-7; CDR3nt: TGTGCCAGCAGTTACCCGGGACAGGGTGTCGAGCAGTACTTC; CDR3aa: CASSYPGQGVEQYF
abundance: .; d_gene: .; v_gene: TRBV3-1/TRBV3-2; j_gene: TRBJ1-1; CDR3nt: TGTGCCAGCAGCCACACTAGTAAGAGAAACACTGAAGCTTTCTTT; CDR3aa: CASSHTSKRNTEAFF
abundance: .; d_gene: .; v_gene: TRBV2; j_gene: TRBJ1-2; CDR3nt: TGTGCCAGCAGTGAAGCCGGCTATGGCTACACCTTC; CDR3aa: CASSEAGYGYTF
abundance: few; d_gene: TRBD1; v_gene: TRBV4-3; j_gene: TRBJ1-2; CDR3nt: TGCGCCAGCAGCCTGGACAGGGGGGCAGGGGCTAACTATGGCTACACCTTC; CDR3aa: CASSLDRGAGANYGYTF
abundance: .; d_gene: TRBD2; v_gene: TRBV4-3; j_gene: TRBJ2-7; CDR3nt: TGCGCCAGCAGCCAAGAGTGGGGGGGGGCCTACGAGCAGTACTTC; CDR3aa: CASSQEWGGAYEQYF
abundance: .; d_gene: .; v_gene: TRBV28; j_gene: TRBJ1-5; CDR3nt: TGTGCCAGCAGTTTAGCCGGGTCGGGCAATCAGCCCCAGCATTTT; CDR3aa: CASSLAGSGNQPQHF
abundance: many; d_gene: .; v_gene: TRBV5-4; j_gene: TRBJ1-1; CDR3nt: TGTGCCAGCAGCTTGGATGGAGGACTAGAAGCTTTCTTT; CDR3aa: CASSLDGGLEAFF
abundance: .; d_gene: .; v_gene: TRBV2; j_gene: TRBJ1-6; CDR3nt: TGTGCCAGCAAGCCGGGGTGGGGGCTCCCCCTCCACTTT; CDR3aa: CASKPGWGLPLHF
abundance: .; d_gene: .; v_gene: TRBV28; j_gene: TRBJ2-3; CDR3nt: TGTGCCAGCAGTGTCAGGGCAGATACGCAGTATTTT; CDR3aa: CASSVRADTQYF
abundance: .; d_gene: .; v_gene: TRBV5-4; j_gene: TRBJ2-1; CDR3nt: TGTGCCAGCAGCTTGGAACAGAGCAGTGAGCAGTTCTTC; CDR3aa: CASSLEQSSEQFF
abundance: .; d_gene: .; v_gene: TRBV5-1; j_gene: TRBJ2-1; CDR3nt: TGCGCCAGCAGACCTAGCGCGAGCTCCTACAATGAGCAGTTCTTC; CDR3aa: CASRPSASSYNEQFF
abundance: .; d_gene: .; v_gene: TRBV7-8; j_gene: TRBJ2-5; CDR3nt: TGTGCCAGCAGTTCCGGACAGTACCAAGAGACCCAGTACTTC; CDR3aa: CASSSGQYQETQYF
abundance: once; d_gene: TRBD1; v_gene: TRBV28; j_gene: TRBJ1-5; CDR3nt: TGTGCCAGCAGTTCCGAGGGACAGATTGGACTTAGCAATCAGCCCCAGCATTTT; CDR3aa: CASSSEGQIGLSNQPQHF
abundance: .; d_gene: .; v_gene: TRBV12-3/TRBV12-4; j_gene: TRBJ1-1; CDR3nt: TGTGCCAGCAGTCAGGGCACTGAAGCTTTCTTT; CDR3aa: CASSQGTEAFF
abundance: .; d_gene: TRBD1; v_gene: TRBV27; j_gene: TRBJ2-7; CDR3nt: TGTGCCAGCTGGGACAGGGGCGAGCAGTACTTC; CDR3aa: CASWDRGEQYF
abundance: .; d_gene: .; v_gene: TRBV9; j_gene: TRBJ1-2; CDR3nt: TGTGCCAGCAGCGTAGAATGGAGGGAATTTGACTATGGCTACACCTTC; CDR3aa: CASSVEWREFDYGYTF
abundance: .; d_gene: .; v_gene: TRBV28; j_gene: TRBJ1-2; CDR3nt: TGTGCCAGCAGTCGATCCCGCCGAGGCGACACCTTC; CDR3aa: CASSRSRRGDTF
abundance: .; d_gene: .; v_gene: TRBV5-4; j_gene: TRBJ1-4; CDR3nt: TGTGCCAGCAGCTTTCGAGGTGAAAAACTGTTTTTT; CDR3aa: CASSFRGEKLFF
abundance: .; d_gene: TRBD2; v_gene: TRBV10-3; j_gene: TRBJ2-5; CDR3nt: TGTGCCATCAGTGAACCTAGCGGGGGGGAGACCCAGTACTTC; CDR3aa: CAISEPSGGETQYF
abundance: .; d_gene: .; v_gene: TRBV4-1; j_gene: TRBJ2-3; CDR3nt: TGCGCCAGCAGCCCTCAGGCAGATACGCAGTATTTT; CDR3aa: CASSPQADTQYF
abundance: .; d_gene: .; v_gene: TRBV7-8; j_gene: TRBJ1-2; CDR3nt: TGTGCCAGCAGCCGGTCAAGGGGCGGCTACACCTTC; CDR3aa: CASSRSRGGYTF
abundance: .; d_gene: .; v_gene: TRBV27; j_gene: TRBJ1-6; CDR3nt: TGTGCCAGCAGTTTAGCAGAGACGAGGGCTTCACCCCTCCACTTT; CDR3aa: CASSLAETRASPLHF
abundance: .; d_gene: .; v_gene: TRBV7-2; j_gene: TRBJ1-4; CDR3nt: TGTGCCAGCAGGACCAACAGGAGTCCCAATGAAAAACTGTTTTTT; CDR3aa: CASRTNRSPNEKLFF
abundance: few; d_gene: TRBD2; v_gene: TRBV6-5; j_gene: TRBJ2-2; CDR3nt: TGTGCCAGCAGCCAACCGCGGGGGGGCACCGGGGAGCTGTTTTTT; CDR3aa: CASSQPRGGTGELFF
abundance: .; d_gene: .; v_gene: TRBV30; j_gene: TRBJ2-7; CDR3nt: TGTGCCTGGAGTGAAACTAGGATTTCCTACGAGCAGTACTTC; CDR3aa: CAWSETRISYEQYF
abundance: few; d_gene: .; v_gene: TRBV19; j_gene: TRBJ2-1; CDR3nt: TGTGCCAGTAGTATGCCGAGACTAACTGGGAATGAGCAGTTCTTC; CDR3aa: CASSMPRLTGNEQFF
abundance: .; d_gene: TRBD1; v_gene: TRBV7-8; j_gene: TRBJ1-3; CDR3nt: TGTGCCAGCAGCCTTAGAGAAGGGGACAGGTTATCTGGAAACACCATATATTTT; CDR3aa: CASSLREGDRLSGNTIYF
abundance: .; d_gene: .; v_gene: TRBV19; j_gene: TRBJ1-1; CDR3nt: TGTGCCAGTACCACAGGGTATAACACTGAAGCTTTCTTT; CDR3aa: CASTTGYNTEAFF
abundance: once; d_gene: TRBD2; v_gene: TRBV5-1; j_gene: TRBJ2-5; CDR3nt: TGCGCCAGTACTTCCGGGAGGCCACAAGAGACCCAGTACTTC; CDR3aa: CASTSGRPQETQYF
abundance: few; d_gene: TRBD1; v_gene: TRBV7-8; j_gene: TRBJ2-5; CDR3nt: TGTGCCAGCAGCTTAGGAGGACAGGGGGCCGTGGAAGAGACCCAGTACTTC; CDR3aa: CASSLGGQGAVEETQYF
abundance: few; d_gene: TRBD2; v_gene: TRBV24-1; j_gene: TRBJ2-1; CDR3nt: TGTGCCACCAGTGACCCAACTAGCGGGGGCCCCTACAATGAGCAGTTCTTC; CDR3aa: CATSDPTSGGPYNEQFF
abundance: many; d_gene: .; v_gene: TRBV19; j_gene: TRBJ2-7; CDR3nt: TGTGCCAGTAGTGTGTCGGGGACAACGACCTACGAGCAGTACTTC; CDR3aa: CASSVSGTTTYEQYF
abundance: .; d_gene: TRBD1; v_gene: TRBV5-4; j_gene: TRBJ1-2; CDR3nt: TGTGCCAGCAGCTCAGATCCCGGACAGGCCGGGGACGGCTACACCTTC; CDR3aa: CASSSDPGQAGDGYTF
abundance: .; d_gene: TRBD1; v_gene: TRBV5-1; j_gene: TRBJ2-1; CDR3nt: TGCGCCAGCAGCTTGTCCCCCATACTACAGGGGATCGACAATGAGCAGTTCTTC; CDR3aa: CASSLSPILQGIDNEQFF
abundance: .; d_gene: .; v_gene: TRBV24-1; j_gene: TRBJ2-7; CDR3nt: TGTGCCACCAGTGCAGCCGCAGGGTACGAGCAGTACTTC; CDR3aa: CATSAAAGYEQYF
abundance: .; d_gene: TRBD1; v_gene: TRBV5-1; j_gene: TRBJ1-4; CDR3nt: TGCGCCAGCAGCCAGGGGGACCCCAACGAAAAACTGTTTTTT; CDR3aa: CASSQGDPNEKLFF
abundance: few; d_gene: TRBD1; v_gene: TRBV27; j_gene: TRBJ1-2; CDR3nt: TGTGCCAGCAGCCCTGACAGGGGACGACCTAACTATGGCTACACCTTC; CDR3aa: CASSPDRGRPNYGYTF
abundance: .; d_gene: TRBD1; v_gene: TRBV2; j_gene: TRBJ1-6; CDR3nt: TGTGCCAGCAGTGTTGATCAGGGGGTGACTTCACCCCTCCACTTT; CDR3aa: CASSVDQGVTSPLHF
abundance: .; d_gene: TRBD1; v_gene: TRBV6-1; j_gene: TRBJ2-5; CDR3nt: TGTGCCAGCACTACTACAGGGGGCGTTGAGACCCAGTACTTC; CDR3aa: CASTTTGGVETQYF
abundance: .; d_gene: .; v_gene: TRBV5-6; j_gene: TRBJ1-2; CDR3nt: TGTGCCAGCAGCTTGGGAGGGTGGGCAGCGTATGGCTACACCTTC; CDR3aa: CASSLGGWAAYGYTF
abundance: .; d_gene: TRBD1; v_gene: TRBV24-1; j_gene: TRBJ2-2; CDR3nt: TGTGCCACCGGGACAGGGAACACCGGGGAGCTGTTTTTT; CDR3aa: CATGTGNTGELFF